The 18 T cell receptor beta chains in this list originate from one sample, sequenced in a study of blood T cell repertoires in COVID-19. The table came from immunoSEQ multiplex PCR; TCRdb's copy has only in-frame clones and leaves some out. The sample carries around 250,000 clones, around 80% recorded once. The sequencing sample was made of peripheral blood. Receptor source: a man aged 35-49 years with active or convalescent COVID-19.

The rearrangement links TRBV3-1 (or the pseudogene TRBV3-2) to TRBJ1-4; 9 bases are a match to TRBD1. J was trimmed by 6 bases and V by 0 bases; bases with no gene match: 11. The CDR3 covers 18 residues. Germline loops: CDR1 LGHDT, CDR2 YNNKEL (reference sequence). CDR3 residues: CASSQDRDRVFRDEKLFF. Written as DNA, the CDR3 is TGTGCCAGCAGCCAAGATCGGGACAGGGTCTTTCGGGATGAAAAACTGTTTTTT.

The genes are TRBV4-2 and TRBJ1-3; 10 positions match TRBD1. Germline loops: CDR1 LGHNA, CDR2 YNFKEQ. V was clipped by 5 bases and J by 3 bases; unmatched bases: 10. This CDR3 spans 17 amino acids. DNA for the CDR3: TGTGCCAGCAGCGAAGGGACAGGGGCGACGTTTGGAAACACCATATATTTT. Its protein is CASSEGTGATFGNTIYF.

This sequence joins TRBV7-9 and TRBJ2-1; 10 nucleotides agree with TRBD2. Unmatched junction bases numbered 9, after V lost 2 bases and J lost 14 bases. The CDR3 covers 14 residues. CDR1 is SEHNR and CDR2 is FQNEAQ in the germline V gene (reference sequence). CDR3 sequence: CASSLNSGRINKFF. The CDR3 coding sequence is TGTGCCAGCAGCTTAAATAGCGGGAGGATAAATAAGTTCTTC.

In DNA form, the CDR3 reads TGTGCCAGCAGCTTAGATCTTGGACAGGGTCTCGGCTACACCTTC. Amino acids: CASSLDLGQGLGYTF. The gene calls are TRBV7-9 and TRBJ1-2; 8 bases agree with TRBD1. Trimming at V came to 1 base and at J to 8 bases, leaving 9 bases not matched to a gene. The length of the CDR3 is 15 residues. Per germline, CDR1 SEHNR and CDR2 FQNEAQ (reference sequence). The whole variable domain, filled in from reference TRBV7-9 and TRBJ1-2, reads DTGVSQNPRHKITKRGQNVTFRCDPISEHNRLYWYRQTLGQGPEFLTYFQNEAQLEKSRLLSDRFSAERPKGSFSTLEIQRTEQGDSAMYLCASSLDLGQGLGYTFGSGTRLTVV.

This clone turned up a few times. The chain recombines TRBV12-3 or TRBV12-4 with TRBJ1-5; TRBD1 might be the D (6 bases). The ends were cut back, 6 bases at V and 5 bases at J, with 11 bases in the middle. The length of the CDR3 is 13 residues. CDR3 amino acids: CASSRTAHQPQHF. CDR3 DNA: TGTGCCAGCAGCCGGACAGCCCATCAGCCCCAGCATTTT.

The rearrangement joins TRBV7-6 to TRBJ1-6; 8 bases fit TRBD1. With V trimmed by 5 bases and J by 7 bases, 7 bases remained unmatched. CDR1 and CDR2 from the germline V gene are SGHVS and FNYEAQ. The CDR3 consists of 15 residues. The CDR3 reads CASSLADRENSPLHF. CDR3 DNA: TGTGCCAGCAGCCTCGCGGACAGGGAGAATTCACCCCTCCACTTT.

The chain carries TRBV5-6 and TRBJ2-5; 7 bases align to TRBD1. This CDR3 contains 14 residues. Unmatched junction bases numbered 3, after V lost 3 bases and J lost 1 base. The germline gives CDR1 SGHDT, CDR2 YYEEEE. CDR3 in amino acids: CASSYRDSQETQYF. DNA of the CDR3: TGTGCCAGCAGCTACCGGGACAGCCAAGAGACCCAGTACTTC.

The rearrangement uses TRBV9 and TRBJ2-1; D may be TRBD2 (7 bases). V was clipped by 4 bases and J by 0 bases, with 14 bases between them. This CDR3 spans 16 amino acids. Germline V lookup: CDR1 SGDLS, CDR2 YYNGEE. The DNA of the CDR3 is TGTGCCAGCAGCCCTGGGGGGGCGCGCTCCTACAATGAGCAGTTCTTC. It is translated as CASSPGGARSYNEQFF.

The chain's CDR3 is CASSKAGALNQPQHF. CDR3 bases: TGTGCCAGTAGTAAGGCAGGGGCTCTAAATCAGCCCCAGCATTTT. The chain couples TRBV19 to TRBJ1-5; possibly TRBD1 for D (6 bases). V was pared by 4 bases and J by 4 bases, with 14 bases between. This CDR3 region has 15 residues. The germline gives CDR1 LNHDA, CDR2 SQIVND (reference sequence).

This clone has only a few counts. The chain employs TRBV11-2 and TRBJ2-5; D is perhaps TRBD1 (6 bases). Germline CDR1 and CDR2: SGHAT and FQNNGV. V lost 4 bases and J lost 4, with 10 bases in between. The CDR3 is 13 amino acids. The CDR3 is CASSYTGRETQYF. As DNA, the CDR3 is TGTGCCAGCAGCTATACAGGGAGAGAGACCCAGTACTTC.

This sequence joins TRBV6-6 and TRBJ1-1; D is undetermined. The germline V gene encodes CDR1 MNHNY and CDR2 SVGAGI (reference sequence). This CDR3 has 14 amino acids. Trimming shortened V by 0 bases and J by 6 bases, and 11 bases separated the two germline ends. This chain's CDR3 is CASSYSEGGAEAFF. The CDR3, as DNA: TGTGCCAGCAGTTACTCGGAGGGAGGAGCTGAAGCTTTCTTT.

V and J are TRBV30 and TRBJ2-3, with 7 positions matching TRBD2. Germline lookup yields CDR1 GTSNPN and CDR2 SVGIG (reference sequence). The CDR3 is 16 residues long. V gave up 1 base and J gave up 3 bases; unmatched junction bases: 10. CDR3 amino acids: CAWSGTRFTRTDTQYF. The CDR3 nucleotides are TGTGCCTGGAGTGGGACTAGATTCACTCGTACAGATACGCAGTATTTT.

The CDR3 region has the DNA TGTGCCAGCAGGAAACTTGGGACAGGGTATAATCAGCCCCAGCATTTT. Translating it yields CASRKLGTGYNQPQHF. The chain links TRBV28 to TRBJ1-5; TRBD1 matches 9 bases. The J segment lost 4 bases and the V segment lost 6 bases, leaving 10 bases of the junction unmatched. Germline-derived CDR1 and CDR2 are MDHEN and SYDVKM. This CDR3 is 16 amino acids long.

The chain recombines TRBV28 with TRBJ2-7; 9 nucleotides align to TRBD2. The CDR3 length is 14 residues. The trim removed 7 bases at V and 2 bases at J, leaving 6 bases unmatched. Germline V gives CDR1 MDHEN, CDR2 SYDVKM. DNA for the CDR3: TGTGCCAGCACTAGCGGGGATGAGGCCTACGAGCAGTACTTC. Its translation: CASTSGDEAYEQYF. The whole variable domain, remainder taken from reference TRBV28 and TRBJ2-7, is DVKVTQSSRYLVKRTGEKVFLECVQDMDHENMFWYRQDPGLGLRLIYFSYDVKMKEKGDIPEGYSVSREKKERFSLILESASTNQTSMYLCASTSGDEAYEQYFGPGTRLTVT.

V gene TRBV19 combines with J gene TRBJ1-1; D might be TRBD1 (5 bases). Germline V lookup: CDR1 LNHDA, CDR2 SQIVND (reference sequence). The V end was cut by 6 bases, the J end by 7 bases, with 18 bases between. CDR3 length: 14 amino acids. For the CDR3, the DNA is TGTGCCAGTAGGGTTGGGACTCAATCGGGTGAAGCTTTCTTT. Residues: CASRVGTQSGEAFF.

The chain joins TRBV28 to TRBJ1-6; D is perhaps TRBD1 (6 bases). V gave up 3 bases and J gave up 13 bases, with 10 bases separating them. Per the germline V gene, CDR1 is MDHEN and CDR2 is SYDVKM. The CDR3 has 12 amino acids. The CDR3 bases are TGTGCCAGCAGTTTGGCGGGGGCTCCCCTCCACTTT. Its protein product is CASSLAGAPLHF.

This rearrangement joins TRBV19 to TRBJ2-7; TRBD2 aligns across 8 bases. Trimming at V came to 4 bases and at J to 6 bases, leaving 8 bases not matched to a gene. The length of the CDR3 is 14 residues. The germline gives CDR1 LNHDA, CDR2 SQIVND (reference sequence). Here the CDR3 DNA reads TGTGCCAGTAGTACCTCAGGACTAGCACCCGAGCAGTACTTC. It encodes CASSTSGLAPEQYF. The whole variable domain, remainder taken from reference TRBV19 and TRBJ2-7, is DGGITQSPKYLFRKEGQNVTLSCEQNLNHDAMYWYRQDPGQGLRLIYYSQIVNDFQKGDIAEGYSVSREKKESFPLTVTSAQKNPTAFYLCASSTSGLAPEQYFGPGTRLTVT.

The CDR3 reads CASTRSFQGSGNTIYF. The CDR3 DNA reads as TGTGCCAGTACGCGAAGCTTCCAGGGAAGTGGAAACACCATATATTTT. The rearrangement links TRBV19 to TRBJ1-3, with D perhaps TRBD1 (5 bases). This CDR3 region has 16 residues. Germline V gene data show CDR1 as LNHDA and CDR2 as SQIVND (reference sequence). V was clipped by 7 bases and J by 3 bases, with 19 bases between them.